This T cell receptor beta chain was identified during a study of CD8+ T cells in alopecia areata. J gave up 3 bases and V 6 bases, and 13 bases lay outside the gene matches. Germline-derived CDR1 and CDR2 are GTSNPN and SVGIG (reference sequence). This CDR3 comprises 15 residues. In each case, RNA was isolated and then reverse transcribed into cDNA as the sequencing template. Profiling relied on immunoSEQ multiplex PCR, and the TCRdb table lists in-frame clones only, not all of them. The sample has around 140,000 clones; roughly 61% are singletons. Here the sequenced sample was CD4+ T cells sorted from blood, taken at week 0. The chain combines TRBV30 with TRBJ1-1; 7 bases fit TRBD1. This TCR was sampled from a human donor with alopecia areata. The CDR3: CACHAFRGKDTEAFF. CDR3 DNA sequence: TGTGCCTGCCACGCATTCAGGGGGAAGGACACTGAAGCTTTCTTT.